The 5 T cell receptor beta chains below all came from one sample that was sequenced in a study of T cells expressing NK-cell markers (dated by TCRdb to about 2020). To prepare the library, 5' RACE was applied. The sample was run on an Illumina HiSeq 2000. The reads underwent TCRdb reprocessing, giving one record for each CDR3 protein sequence and no DNA. The sample table on file contains approximately 150,000 distinct CDR3 sequences. Around 12% of the sample rests with the top ten. Sequences were obtained from blood T cells: a sorted CD56 or NKG2C T cell subset, CD4+ or CD8+ T cells, or bulk PBMC T cells (not recorded which). These receptor sequences come from a man between 18 and 35 years old in good health. Donor details come from another sample of the same person, matched by shared clones.

The rearrangement links TRBV9 to TRBJ2-2; the D gene TCRdb calls, TRBD2, cannot be checked with no DNA. Germline lookup yields CDR1 SGDLS and CDR2 YYNGEE. This CDR3 spans 14 amino acids. The CDR3 loop is CASNPSGRTGELFF.

The V call is TRBV4-2, the J call TRBJ1-1; TCRdb selects TRBD1, and the lack of DNA leaves this call unchecked. The CDR3 sequence is 12 residues long. Looked up from germline, CDR1 is LGHNA and CDR2 is YNFKEQ. The CDR3 spells CASSQTGTEAFF.

V and J are TRBV6-1 and TRBJ1-3; as DNA is missing, the TRBD1 call by TCRdb cannot be tested. CDR3 size: 14 residues. Germline V gene lookup returns CDR1 MNHNS and CDR2 SASEGT. The CDR3 reads CASRRQGVGNTIYF.

The chain has TRBV7-2 and TRBJ2-1; the TRBD2 assignment by TCRdb is unverifiable without DNA. This CDR3 has 16 amino acids. Per the germline V gene, CDR1 is SGHTA and CDR2 is FQGNSA. This chain's CDR3 is CASSSGLAGGLVEQFF. The full variable domain, in which reference TRBV7-2 and TRBJ2-1 provide the parts outside the CDR3, is GAGVSQSPSNKVTEKGKDVELRCDPISGHTALYWYRQSLGQGLEFLIYFQGNSAPDKSGLPSDRFSAERTGGSVSTLTIQRTQQEDSAVYLCASSSGLAGGLVEQFFGPGTRLTVL.

J is TRBJ2-5 and V is TRBV6-5; no DNA is available, so the TRBD2 call from TCRdb remains unchecked. Germline CDR1 reads MNHEY; CDR2 reads SVGAGI. The CDR3 covers 15 residues. The CDR3 sequence is CASSYWGEGQETQYF.